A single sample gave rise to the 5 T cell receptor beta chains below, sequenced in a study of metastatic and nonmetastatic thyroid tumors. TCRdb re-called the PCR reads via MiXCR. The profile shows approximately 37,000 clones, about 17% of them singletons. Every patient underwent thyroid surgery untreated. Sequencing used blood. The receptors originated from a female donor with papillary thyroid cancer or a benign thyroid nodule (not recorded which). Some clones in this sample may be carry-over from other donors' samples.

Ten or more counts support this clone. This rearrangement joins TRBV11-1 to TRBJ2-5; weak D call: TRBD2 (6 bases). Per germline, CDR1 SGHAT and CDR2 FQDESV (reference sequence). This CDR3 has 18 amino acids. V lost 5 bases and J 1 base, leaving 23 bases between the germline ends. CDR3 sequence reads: CASSQPDWTTPFQETQYF. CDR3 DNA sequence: TGTGCCAGCAGCCAACCCGACTGGACTACTCCTTTCCAAGAGACCCAGTACTTC.

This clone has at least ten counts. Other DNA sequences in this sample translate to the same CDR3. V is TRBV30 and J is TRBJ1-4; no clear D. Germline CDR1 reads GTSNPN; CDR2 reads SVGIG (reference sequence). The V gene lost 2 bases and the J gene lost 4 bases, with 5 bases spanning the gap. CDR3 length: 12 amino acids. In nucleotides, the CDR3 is TGTGCCTGGAGTAGGGATAATGAAAAACTGTTTTTT. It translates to CAWSRDNEKLFF.

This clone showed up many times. In nucleotides, the CDR3 is TGCGCCAGCAGCCTGCAGGCGGGGGCTAGGGAGACCCAGTACTTC. This sequence encodes CASSLQAGARETQYF. The V and J genes are TRBV5-1 and TRBJ2-5; a weak D match, TRBD2 (7 bases). Germline CDR1 and CDR2: SGHRS and YFSETQ. This CDR3 has 15 residues. Between the trimmed V and J ends, which lost 4 bases and 5 bases, there was a span of 18 bases.

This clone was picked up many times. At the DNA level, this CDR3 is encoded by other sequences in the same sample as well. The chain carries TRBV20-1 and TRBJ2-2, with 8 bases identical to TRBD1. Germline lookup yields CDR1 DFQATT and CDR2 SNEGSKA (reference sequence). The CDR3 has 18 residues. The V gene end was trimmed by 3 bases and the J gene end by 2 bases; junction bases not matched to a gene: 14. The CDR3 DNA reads TGCAGTGCTAGGGCGTTTTTCCGGGACAGGAGAAACACCGGGGAGCTGTTTTTT. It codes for CSARAFFRDRRNTGELFF.

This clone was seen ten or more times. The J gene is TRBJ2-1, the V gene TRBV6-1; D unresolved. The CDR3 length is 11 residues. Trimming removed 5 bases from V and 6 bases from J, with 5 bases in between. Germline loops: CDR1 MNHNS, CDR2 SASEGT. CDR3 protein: CASSFVNEQFF. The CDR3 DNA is TGTGCCAGCAGTTTCGTCAATGAGCAGTTCTTC.